The 5 T cell receptor beta chains in this list originate from one sample, sequenced in a study of CD8+CD57+ T cells in acquired aplastic anemia. Genomic DNA served as template for TCR beta VDJ and CDR3 profiling. Each CDR3 protein gets one entry after TCRdb re-called the reads with MiXCR. The sample holds about 210,000 distinct CDR3 sequences, over 60% seen once. Sequencing used sorted CD4+, CD8+, or CD8+CD57+ T cells (not recorded which) from PBMCs. The receptors come from a human donor in good health.

The chain has TRBV20-1 and TRBJ1-5; D might be TRBD1 (5 bases). This CDR3 has 12 residues. Germline CDR1 is DFQATT and CDR2 is SNEGSKA (reference sequence). V lost 6 bases, J lost 5 bases, and 11 bases lay in between. The CDR3 sequence: CSALQGDQPQHF. Written as DNA, the CDR3 is TGCAGTGCCCTTCAGGGAGATCAGCCCCAGCATTTT.

This sequence joins TRBV19 and TRBJ2-7, with D unresolved. Germline lookup yields CDR1 LNHDA and CDR2 SQIVND (reference sequence). There are 14 residues in the CDR3. Between the trimmed V and J ends, which lost 1 base and 2 bases, there was a span of 9 bases. The CDR3 loop reads CASSIGDATYEQYF. The DNA of the CDR3 is TGTGCCAGTAGTATAGGGGATGCAACCTACGAGCAGTACTTC.

The chain has TRBV5-8 and TRBJ2-3; TRBD2 matches at 14 bases. Trimming cost V 0 bases and J 5 bases; bases outside gene matches: 8. The CDR3 is 18 residues long. CDR1 is SGHTS and CDR2 is YDEGEE in the germline V gene. CDR3 region: CASSLAQGLAGEGDTQYF. DNA for the CDR3: TGTGCCAGCAGCTTGGCCCAGGGACTAGCGGGAGAGGGAGATACGCAGTATTTT.

This clonotype appeared many times. V usage is TRBV4-3 and J usage is TRBJ2-7; 11 positions match TRBD1. Germline V CDR1 and CDR2: LGHNA, YSLEER. Trimming removed 0 bases from V and 4 bases from J; junction bases left unmatched: 5. The CDR3 totals 16 residues. The CDR3: CASSQEWGQGGYEQYF. The CDR3 nucleotides are TGCGCCAGCAGCCAAGAGTGGGGACAGGGGGGATACGAGCAGTACTTC.

V is TRBV10-1 and J is TRBJ1-1; D gene unclear. Trimming stripped 2 bases from V and 3 bases from J, with 10 bases between. Germline V gene lookup returns CDR1 WNHNN and CDR2 SYGVQD (reference sequence). The CDR3 extends over 14 amino acids. In DNA, the CDR3 is TGCGCCAGCAGTGAGCCCGTCGGGTACACTGAAGCTTTCTTT. Translated, it gives CASSEPVGYTEAFF.